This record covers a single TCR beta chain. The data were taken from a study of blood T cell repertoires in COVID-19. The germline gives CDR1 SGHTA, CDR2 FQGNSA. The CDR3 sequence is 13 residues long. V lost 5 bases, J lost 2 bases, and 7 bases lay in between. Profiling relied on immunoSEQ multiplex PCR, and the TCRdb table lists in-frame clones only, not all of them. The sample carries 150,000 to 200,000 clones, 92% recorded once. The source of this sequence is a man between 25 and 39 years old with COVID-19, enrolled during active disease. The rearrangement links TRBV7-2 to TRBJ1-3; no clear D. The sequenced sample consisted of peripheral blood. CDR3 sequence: CASSLDTGNTIYF. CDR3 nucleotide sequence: TGTGCCAGCAGCCTCGACACTGGAAACACCATATATTTT.